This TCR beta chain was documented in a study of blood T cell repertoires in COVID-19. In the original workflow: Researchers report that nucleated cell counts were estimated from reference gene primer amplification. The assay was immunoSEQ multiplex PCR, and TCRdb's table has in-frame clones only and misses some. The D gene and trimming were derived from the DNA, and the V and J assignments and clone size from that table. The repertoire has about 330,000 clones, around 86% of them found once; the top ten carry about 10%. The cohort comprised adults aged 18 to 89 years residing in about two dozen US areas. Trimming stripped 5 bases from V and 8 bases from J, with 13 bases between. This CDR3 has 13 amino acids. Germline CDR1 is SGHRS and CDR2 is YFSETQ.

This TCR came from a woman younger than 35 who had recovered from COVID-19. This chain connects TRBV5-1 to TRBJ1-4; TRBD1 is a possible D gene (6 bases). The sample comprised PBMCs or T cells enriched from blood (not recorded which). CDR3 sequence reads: CASRMDSPEKLFF. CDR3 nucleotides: TGCGCCAGCAGGATGGACAGTCCCGAAAAACTGTTTTTT. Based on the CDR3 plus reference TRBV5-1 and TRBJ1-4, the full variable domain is KAGVTQTPRYLIKTRGQQVTLSCSPISGHRSVSWYQQTPGQGLQFLFEYFSETQRNKGNFPGRFSGRQFSNSRSEMNVSTLELGDSALYLCASRMDSPEKLFFGSGTQLSVL.